This entry is about one T cell receptor beta chain. Its matching antigen is unknown. The data were taken from a study of cytomegalovirus exposure and HLA in healthy donors. General study points: In vitro testing confirmed three CMV-associated chains as specific for CMV antigens. Several of the most significant clusters were apparently associated with common viral pathogens in a later analysis. Previous analysis showed most TCR beta V segments were productive about 87% or about 30% of the time. Reportedly, cytomegalovirus status was diagnosed with high sensitivity and specificity.

The trim removed 2 bases at V and 6 bases at J, leaving 7 bases unmatched. Germline V CDR1 and CDR2: MNHEY, SVGAGI. The CDR3 spans 15 residues. The PCR had 60 Vbeta and 13 Jbeta primers. Assay: immunoSEQ multiplex PCR; the TCRdb copy retains only in-frame clones and omits some. Of 150,000 to 200,000 clones in the sample, 60% to 80% are singletons; the top ten hold about 1.3%. This clonotype was sampled from a woman in her 30s in good health and CMV-seronegative. This chain connects TRBV6-5 to TRBJ1-3; 7 bases fit TRBD1. Sample: PBMCs. CDR3 coding DNA: TGTGCCAGCAGTTACACCACCGGGACAGTAAACACCATATATTTT. Translating it yields CASSYTTGTVNTIYF.